These T cell receptor beta chains were read from a single sample in a study of blood T cell repertoires in COVID-19. Sequenced by immunoSEQ multiplex PCR; TCRdb stores in-frame clones only, minus some. In the table there are approximately 150,000 clones, roughly 90% of which are singletons. The source material was peripheral blood. The receptors here all came from a woman in her forties or fifties with acute or convalescent COVID-19. CDR3s include the opening cysteine and the closing phenylalanine or tryptophan. The order of the fields is V gene, J gene, CDR3 protein.

v_call: TRBV20-1; j_call: TRBJ1-5; cdr3_aa: CSASNGQVSYQPQHF
v_call: TRBV27; j_call: TRBJ1-5; cdr3_aa: CASSNRGYNQPQHF
v_call: TRBV3-1/TRBV3-2; j_call: TRBJ2-7; cdr3_aa: CASSQITGALPYEQYF
v_call: TRBV30; j_call: TRBJ1-5; cdr3_aa: CAWSEQGWRQPQHF
v_call: TRBV19; j_call: TRBJ1-3; cdr3_aa: CASSIAGLETGNTIYF
v_call: TRBV20-1; j_call: TRBJ1-4; cdr3_aa: CSAELNEKLFF
v_call: TRBV7-7; j_call: TRBJ2-1; cdr3_aa: CASTPTFTGGGEQFF
v_call: TRBV7-9; j_call: TRBJ1-2; cdr3_aa: CASSLGQGVVGYGYTF
v_call: TRBV3-1/TRBV3-2; j_call: TRBJ2-3; cdr3_aa: CASSQEGVDTQYF
v_call: TRBV10-1; j_call: TRBJ1-5; cdr3_aa: CASGGLLRSNQPQHF
v_call: TRBV12-3/TRBV12-4; j_call: TRBJ2-7; cdr3_aa: CASSFRGSYEQYF
v_call: TRBV5-1; j_call: TRBJ1-1; cdr3_aa: CASSATGAEAFF
v_call: TRBV6-4; j_call: TRBJ1-2; cdr3_aa: CASSDSGRGAYGYTF
v_call: TRBV30; j_call: TRBJ1-5; cdr3_aa: CAWRRTGGGSNQPQHF
v_call: TRBV7-6; j_call: TRBJ1-4; cdr3_aa: CASSSGTVMSEKLFF
v_call: TRBV3-1/TRBV3-2; j_call: TRBJ2-3; cdr3_aa: CASSQRVGTDTQYF
v_call: TRBV7-2; j_call: TRBJ2-3; cdr3_aa: CASSLGEVRDTQYF
v_call: TRBV27; j_call: TRBJ1-5; cdr3_aa: CASSLLQGVNQPQHF